The next 24 T cell receptor beta chains were all read from a single sample in a study of a mutant IDH1 vaccine in newly diagnosed glioma. These receptors lack a known antigen. Stated time point: week 35, safety follow-up. Topical imiquimod accompanied each vaccine dose, which consisted of 300 ug of mutant IDH1 20-mer peptide. The method was immunoSEQ multiplex PCR; TCRdb's version includes in-frame clones alone and lacks a portion of them. The sample records about 41,000 clones, 75% to 90% being singletons. The material sequenced was PBMCs, taken from a glioma patient whose treatment included an IDH1 peptide vaccine. All receptors come from a man aged 40-55 years with glioma.

The chain links TRBV6-1 to TRBJ2-7, with 7 bases lining up with TRBD1. The ends lost 2 bases at V and 5 bases at J; junction bases unmatched: 9. Germline V gives CDR1 MNHNS, CDR2 SASEGT. This CDR3 spans 15 amino acids. In nucleotides, the CDR3 is TGTGCCAGCAGTGAAAGTTGGCAGGGGGTTCACGAGCAGTACTTC. As protein: CASSESWQGVHEQYF.

This clone was counted once. This chain uses TRBV9 with TRBJ2-6; D is undetermined. Germline CDR1 is SGDLS and CDR2 is YYNGEE. The CDR3 is 14 amino acids. V was clipped by 0 bases and J by 2 bases, with 3 bases between them. The CDR3 nucleotides are TGTGCCAGCAGCGTAGCCCCTGGGGCCAACGTCCTGACTTTC. This encodes CASSVAPGANVLTF. Complete variable domain (other parts from reference TRBV9 and TRBJ2-6): DSGVTQTPKHLITATGQRVTLRCSPRSGDLSVYWYQQSLDQGLQFLIQYYNGEERAKGNILERFSAQQFPDLHSELNLSSLELGDSALYFCASSVAPGANVLTFGAGSRLTVL.

This chain uses TRBV6-5 with TRBJ1-2; 8 bases align to TRBD1. The J segment lost 1 base and the V segment lost 3 bases, leaving 7 bases of the junction unmatched. The CDR3 covers 16 residues. Germline V gives CDR1 MNHEY, CDR2 SVGAGI. This CDR3 reads CASSYRDRSLNYGYTF. For the CDR3, the DNA is TGTGCCAGCAGTTATAGGGACAGGAGCCTTAACTATGGCTACACCTTC.

This clone occurred once. This chain connects TRBV15 to TRBJ2-5; D ambiguous. Trimming took off 0 bases at V and 3 bases at J, with 8 bases between the two ends. CDR1 and CDR2 from the germline V gene are LNHNV and YYDKDF (reference sequence). The CDR3 consists of 14 residues. DNA for the CDR3: TGTGCCACCAGCAGAGATCGAACAGAAGAGACCCAGTACTTC. Protein product: CATSRDRTEETQYF.

This sequence joins TRBV11-2 and TRBJ2-2; 10 bases map to TRBD1. The V and J ends lost 5 bases and 4 bases, in that order; junction bases with no gene match: 13. Germline CDR1 SGHAT, CDR2 FQNNGV. The CDR3 sequence is 18 residues long. The CDR3 reads CASSIRYGTGVGTGELFF. The CDR3, as DNA: TGTGCCAGCAGCATTAGATACGGGACAGGGGTTGGCACCGGGGAGCTGTTTTTT.

J is TRBJ1-1 and V is TRBV7-6; no reliable D call. Germline V gene data show CDR1 as SGHVS and CDR2 as FNYEAQ. V gave up 2 bases and J gave up 1 base, with 5 bases separating them. This CDR3 spans 13 amino acids. CDR3 bases: TGTGCCAGCAGCTTACAGGAGAACACTGAAGCTTTCTTT. Translating it yields CASSLQENTEAFF.

V usage is TRBV9 and J usage is TRBJ2-3; 7 bases align to TRBD1. After removal of 4 bases from V and 5 bases from J, the junction contained 7 bases not matched to a gene. Looked up from germline, CDR1 is SGDLS and CDR2 is YYNGEE. The CDR3 contains 14 residues. The CDR3 sequence is CASSPTHRGDTQYF. The CDR3 bases are TGTGCCAGCAGCCCTACTCACAGGGGAGATACGCAGTATTTT.

This chain links TRBV29-1 with TRBJ1-1, with TRBD1 as a possible D gene (6 bases). The CDR3 runs to 14 residues. V dropped 6 bases and J dropped 4 bases, with 18 bases sitting between them. The V gene's germline CDR1 is SQVTM and CDR2 ANQGSEA. The CDR3 protein is CSVYKRGSLTEAFF. The CDR3 DNA reads as TGCAGCGTGTACAAGAGGGGGTCTCTCACTGAAGCTTTCTTT.

With respect to this clone: Other DNA sequences from this sample encode an identical CDR3 as well. The genes are TRBV30 and TRBJ1-4; no firm D call. The CDR3 contains 11 residues. Germline V gene lookup returns CDR1 GTSNPN and CDR2 SVGIG (reference sequence). V lost 0 bases and J lost 8, with 4 bases in between. The DNA of the CDR3 is TGTGCCTGGAGTGTGGGGGAAAAACTGTTTTTT. It codes for CAWSVGEKLFF.

This clone has more than one count but fewer than ten. This sequence joins TRBV10-2 and TRBJ1-5; no firm D call. Per germline, CDR1 WSHSY and CDR2 SAAADI. The CDR3 totals 12 residues. V was clipped by 10 bases and J by 4 bases, with 11 bases between them. CDR3 bases: TGCGCCACCGCAGGAGGGAATCAGCCCCAGCATTTT. This gives the protein CATAGGNQPQHF.

The V gene is TRBV11-3, the J gene TRBJ2-1; weak D call: TRBD1 (6 bases). With 4 bases removed from V and 7 bases from J, the gap between germline ends came to 14 bases. From germline, CDR1 is SGHNT and CDR2 YENEEA. The CDR3 loop spans 14 amino acids. As DNA, the CDR3 is TGTGCCAGCAGCTCGCAGGGGAGACGGAATGAGCAGTTCTTC. Protein product: CASSSQGRRNEQFF.

This clone appeared a single time. The genes are TRBV19 and TRBJ1-4, with 7 positions matching TRBD1. The CDR3 totals 18 residues. Looked up from germline, CDR1 is LNHDA and CDR2 is SQIVND (reference sequence). V shed 4 bases and J 3 bases; nucleotides not matched to a gene: 14. CDR3 in amino acids: CASSTGQRGTIPNEKLFF. As DNA, the CDR3 is TGTGCCAGTAGTACGGGACAGAGGGGCACAATTCCTAATGAAAAACTGTTTTTT. The whole variable domain, filled in from reference TRBV19 and TRBJ1-4, reads DGGITQSPKYLFRKEGQNVTLSCEQNLNHDAMYWYRQDPGQGLRLIYYSQIVNDFQKGDIAEGYSVSREKKESFPLTVTSAQKNPTAFYLCASSTGQRGTIPNEKLFFGSGTQLSVL.

A few counts support this clone. DNA for the CDR3: TGCGCCAGCAGCTTGGCGTTAGGAGAAAATGAAAAACTGTTTTTT. Its protein is CASSLALGENEKLFF. J is TRBJ1-4 and V is TRBV5-1; D is ambiguous. The CDR3 is made up of 15 amino acids. CDR1 is SGHRS, CDR2 YFSETQ, per germline. V was cut by 0 bases and J by 5 bases, with 11 bases left in between.

This chain links TRBV2 with TRBJ2-2; no clear D gene. CDR3 size: 13 residues. V lost 7 bases, J lost 5 bases, and 11 bases lay in between. Germline loops: CDR1 SNHLY, CDR2 FYNNEI. The CDR3 nucleotides are TGTGCCAGCACCCGGATACGTACCGGGGAGCTGTTTTTT. Protein sequence: CASTRIRTGELFF. Combining the CDR3 with reference TRBV2 and TRBJ2-2 gives the whole variable domain EPEVTQTPSHQVTQMGQEVILRCVPISNHLYFYWYRQILGQKVEFLVSFYNNEISEKSEIFDDQFSVERPDGSNFTLKIRSTKLEDSAMYFCASTRIRTGELFFGEGSRLTVL.

V and J are TRBV15 and TRBJ1-2; D is undetermined. The germline V gene encodes CDR1 LNHNV and CDR2 YYDKDF (reference sequence). The ends were cut back, 1 base at V and 1 base at J, with 10 bases in the middle. The CDR3 extends over 15 amino acids. CDR3 sequence reads: CATSRGTMINYGYTF. The CDR3 DNA follows: TGTGCCACCAGCAGAGGCACGATGATTAACTATGGCTACACCTTC.

The chain couples TRBV5-6 to TRBJ2-1; tentatively, D is TRBD1 (7 bases). Germline V gene lookup returns CDR1 SGHDT and CDR2 YYEEEE. V shed 0 bases and J shed 6 bases, with 13 bases lying between them. The CDR3 contains 15 residues. This CDR3 is CASSLVRQGGNEQFF. The CDR3 DNA is TGTGCCAGCAGCTTGGTTCGGCAGGGGGGCAATGAGCAGTTCTTC.

This chain links TRBV18 with TRBJ2-2, with D perhaps TRBD2 (5 bases). The CDR3 totals 14 residues. With 3 bases removed from V and 6 bases from J, the gap between germline ends came to 11 bases. Germline CDR1 reads KGHSH; CDR2 reads LQKENI. The CDR3 DNA follows: TGTGCCAGCTCACCGAGCCGGGATTCCGGGGAGCTGTTTTTT. Protein product: CASSPSRDSGELFF.

V usage is TRBV14 and J usage is TRBJ2-1, with D uncertain. Germline CDR1 and CDR2: SGHDN and FVKESK. V was clipped by 2 bases and J by 0 bases, with 8 bases between them. The CDR3 is made up of 15 amino acids. CDR3 in DNA: TGTGCCAGCAGCCAATTCCCGAGCTCCTACAATGAGCAGTTCTTC. This codes for CASSQFPSSYNEQFF.

The gene calls are TRBV11-2 and TRBJ1-1; 10 bases are shared with TRBD1. V lost 2 bases to trimming and J lost 7 bases; unmatched junction nucleotides: 13. The CDR3 is 17 residues long. Looked up from germline, CDR1 is SGHAT and CDR2 is FQNNGV. The CDR3: CASSLWGLDRGNDEAFF. The CDR3 bases are TGTGCCAGCAGCTTATGGGGTTTGGACAGGGGGAATGATGAAGCTTTCTTT.

This clone has a handful of counts. The chain couples TRBV5-1 to TRBJ2-5, with D possibly TRBD1 on 5 matching bases. Trimming stripped 2 bases from V and 0 bases from J, with 11 bases between. The CDR3 is 15 amino acids. CDR1 and CDR2 from the germline V gene are SGHRS and YFSETQ. The DNA of the CDR3 is TGCGCCAGCAGCTTTCAGGGATTGTACCAAGAGACCCAGTACTTC. The encoded protein is CASSFQGLYQETQYF.

This chain links TRBV29-1 with TRBJ1-1, with TRBD1 identical over 11 bases. V lost 7 bases to trimming and J lost 6 bases; unmatched junction nucleotides: 7. There are 13 residues in the CDR3. Germline V gene data show CDR1 as SQVTM and CDR2 as ANQGSEA. Here the CDR3 DNA reads TGCAGCGCTTCCGGACAGGGGGCCGCTGAAGCTTTCTTT. Translating gives CSASGQGAAEAFF.

V is TRBV7-9 and J is TRBJ2-7; TRBD1 aligns across 12 bases. CDR1 is SEHNR and CDR2 is FQNEAQ in the germline V gene (reference sequence). This CDR3 is built from 17 residues. Germline trimming cut 1 base from V and 5 bases from J; bases unmatched to any gene: 9. CDR3 loop: CASSLVDVGTGGHEQYF. CDR3 nucleotide sequence: TGTGCCAGCAGCTTAGTTGACGTGGGGACAGGGGGCCACGAGCAGTACTTC.

This clone occurred a few times. This chain uses TRBV5-1 with TRBJ2-2, with D hard to call. Trimming took off 9 bases at V and 3 bases at J, with 15 bases between the two ends. This CDR3 contains 14 residues. The germline gives CDR1 SGHRS, CDR2 YFSETQ. In DNA form, the CDR3 reads TGCGCCACCACCCCCCAAACCGACACCGGGGAGCTGTTTTTT. Its protein product is CATTPQTDTGELFF. The whole variable domain, remainder taken from reference TRBV5-1 and TRBJ2-2, is KAGVTQTPRYLIKTRGQQVTLSCSPISGHRSVSWYQQTPGQGLQFLFEYFSETQRNKGNFPGRFSGRQFSNSRSEMNVSTLELGDSALYLCATTPQTDTGELFFGEGSRLTVL.

The CDR3 bases are TGTGCCAGTAGCTCCGGGACTAGCGGACGAATCTCTGGGGCCAACGTCCTGACTTTC. Translated, it gives CASSSGTSGRISGANVLTF. V usage is TRBV19 and J usage is TRBJ2-6; 11 bases fit TRBD2. Germline loops: CDR1 LNHDA, CDR2 SQIVND (reference sequence). This CDR3 comprises 19 residues. V lost 6 bases and J lost 0; bases outside the gene matches: 10.